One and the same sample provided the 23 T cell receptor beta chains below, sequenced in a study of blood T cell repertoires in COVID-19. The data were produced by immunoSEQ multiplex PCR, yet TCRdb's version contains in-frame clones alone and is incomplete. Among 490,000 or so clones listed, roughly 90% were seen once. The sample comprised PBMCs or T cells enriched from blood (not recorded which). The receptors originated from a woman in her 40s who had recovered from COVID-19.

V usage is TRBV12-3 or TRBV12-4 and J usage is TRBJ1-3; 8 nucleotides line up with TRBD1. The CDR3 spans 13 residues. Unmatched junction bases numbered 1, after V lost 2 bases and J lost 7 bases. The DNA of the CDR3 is TGTGCCAGCAGTTTAAGACAGGGGAACACCATATATTTT. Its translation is CASSLRQGNTIYF.

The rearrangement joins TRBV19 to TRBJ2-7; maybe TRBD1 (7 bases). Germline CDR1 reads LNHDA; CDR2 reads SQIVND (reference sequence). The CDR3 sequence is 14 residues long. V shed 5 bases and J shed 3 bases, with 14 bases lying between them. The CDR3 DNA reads TGTGCCAGTAGTCCAGGGGGGCAGGGCTACGAGCAGTACTTC. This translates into CASSPGGQGYEQYF.

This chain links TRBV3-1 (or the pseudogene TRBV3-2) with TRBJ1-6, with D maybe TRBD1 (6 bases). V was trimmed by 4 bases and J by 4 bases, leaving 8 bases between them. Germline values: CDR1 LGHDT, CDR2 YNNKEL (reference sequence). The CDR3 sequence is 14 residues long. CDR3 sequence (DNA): TGTGCCAGCAGCCTACAGGGTTATAATTCACCCCTCCACTTT. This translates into CASSLQGYNSPLHF.

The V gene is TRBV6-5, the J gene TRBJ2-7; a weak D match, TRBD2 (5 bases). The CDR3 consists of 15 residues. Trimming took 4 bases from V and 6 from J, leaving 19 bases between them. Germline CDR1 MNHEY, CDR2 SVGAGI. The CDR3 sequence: CASSLARGAPREQYF. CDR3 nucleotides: TGTGCCAGCAGTTTGGCCCGGGGAGCGCCCCGCGAGCAGTACTTC.

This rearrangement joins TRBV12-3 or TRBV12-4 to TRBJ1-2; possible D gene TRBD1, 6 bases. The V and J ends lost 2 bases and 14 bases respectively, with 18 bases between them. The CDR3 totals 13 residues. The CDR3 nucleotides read TGTGCCAGCAGTTTAACGGGCGGGGGGCCCGGGACCTTC. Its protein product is CASSLTGGGPGTF.

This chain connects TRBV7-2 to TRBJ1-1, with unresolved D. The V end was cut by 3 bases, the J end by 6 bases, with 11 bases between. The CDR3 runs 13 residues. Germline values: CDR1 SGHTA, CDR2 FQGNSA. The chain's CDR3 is CASSFDPRAEAFF. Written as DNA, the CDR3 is TGTGCCAGCAGCTTCGACCCCCGGGCTGAAGCTTTCTTT. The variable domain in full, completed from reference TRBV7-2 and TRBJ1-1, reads GAGVSQSPSNKVTEKGKDVELRCDPISGHTALYWYRQSLGQGLEFLIYFQGNSAPDKSGLPSDRFSAERTGGSVSTLTIQRTQQEDSAVYLCASSFDPRAEAFFGQGTRLTVV.

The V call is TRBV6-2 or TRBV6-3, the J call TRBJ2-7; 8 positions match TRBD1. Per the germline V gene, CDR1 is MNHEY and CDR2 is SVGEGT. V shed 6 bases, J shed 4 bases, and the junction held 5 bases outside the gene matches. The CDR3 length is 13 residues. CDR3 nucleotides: TGTGCCAGCAGCTCAGGGGGCCGGTACGAGCAGTACTTC. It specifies CASSSGGRYEQYF.

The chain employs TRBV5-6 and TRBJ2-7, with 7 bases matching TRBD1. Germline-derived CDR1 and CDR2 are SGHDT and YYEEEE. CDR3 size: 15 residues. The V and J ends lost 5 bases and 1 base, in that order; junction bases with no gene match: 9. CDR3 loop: CASSSVGTASYEQYF. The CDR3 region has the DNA TGTGCCAGCAGTTCTGTTGGGACAGCATCCTACGAGCAGTACTTC.

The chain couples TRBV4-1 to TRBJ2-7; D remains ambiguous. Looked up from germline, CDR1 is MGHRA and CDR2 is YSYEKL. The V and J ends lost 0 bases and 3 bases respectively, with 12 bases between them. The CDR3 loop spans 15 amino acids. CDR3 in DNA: TGCGCCAGCAGCCAAGATGAGGAGAGAATCTACGAGCAGTACTTC. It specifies CASSQDEERIYEQYF.

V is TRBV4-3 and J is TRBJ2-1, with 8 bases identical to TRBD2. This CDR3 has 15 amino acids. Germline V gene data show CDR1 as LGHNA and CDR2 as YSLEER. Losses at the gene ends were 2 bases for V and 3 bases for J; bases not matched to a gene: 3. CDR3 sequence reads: CASSQSLAGYNEQFF. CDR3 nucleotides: TGCGCCAGCAGCCAATCTCTAGCGGGCTACAATGAGCAGTTCTTC.

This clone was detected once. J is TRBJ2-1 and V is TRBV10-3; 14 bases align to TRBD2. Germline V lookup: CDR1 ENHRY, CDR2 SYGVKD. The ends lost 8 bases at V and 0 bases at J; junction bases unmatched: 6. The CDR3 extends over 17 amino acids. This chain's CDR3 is CAIARGTSGSSYNEQFF. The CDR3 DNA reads TGTGCCATCGCACGGGGGACTAGCGGGAGCTCCTACAATGAGCAGTTCTTC.

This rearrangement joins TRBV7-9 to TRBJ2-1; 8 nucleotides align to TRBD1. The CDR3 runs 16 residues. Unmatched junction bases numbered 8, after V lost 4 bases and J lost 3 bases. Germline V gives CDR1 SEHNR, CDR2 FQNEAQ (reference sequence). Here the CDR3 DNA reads TGTGCCAGCAGCTGGGAGACAGGGGCCCTCTACAATGAGCAGTTCTTC. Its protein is CASSWETGALYNEQFF.

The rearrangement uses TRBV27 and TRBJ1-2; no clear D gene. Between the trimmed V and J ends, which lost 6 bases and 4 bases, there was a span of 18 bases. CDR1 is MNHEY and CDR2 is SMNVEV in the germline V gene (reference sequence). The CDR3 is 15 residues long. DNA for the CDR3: TGTGCCAGCAGCCCTACTGCGGGCGGCAGCTATGGCTACACCTTC. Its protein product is CASSPTAGGSYGYTF.

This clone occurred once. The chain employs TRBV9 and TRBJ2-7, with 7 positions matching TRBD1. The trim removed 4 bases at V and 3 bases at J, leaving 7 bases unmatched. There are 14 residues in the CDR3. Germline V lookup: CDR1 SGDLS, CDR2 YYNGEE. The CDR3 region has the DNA TGTGCCAGCAGCCGCCAGGGGGAATACTACGAGCAGTACTTC. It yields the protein CASSRQGEYYEQYF.

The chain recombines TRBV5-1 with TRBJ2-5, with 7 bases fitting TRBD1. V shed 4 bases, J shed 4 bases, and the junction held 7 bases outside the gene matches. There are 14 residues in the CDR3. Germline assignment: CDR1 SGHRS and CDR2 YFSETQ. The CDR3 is CASSPQQGLETQYF. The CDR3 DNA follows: TGCGCCAGCAGCCCACAACAGGGGCTAGAGACCCAGTACTTC.

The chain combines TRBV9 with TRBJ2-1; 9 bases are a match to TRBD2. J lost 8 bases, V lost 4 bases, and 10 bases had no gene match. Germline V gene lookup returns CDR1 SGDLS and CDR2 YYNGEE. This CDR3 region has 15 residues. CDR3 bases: TGTGCCAGCAGCCCCAGCGGGAGGATTGACTATGAGCAGTTCTTC. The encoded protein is CASSPSGRIDYEQFF.

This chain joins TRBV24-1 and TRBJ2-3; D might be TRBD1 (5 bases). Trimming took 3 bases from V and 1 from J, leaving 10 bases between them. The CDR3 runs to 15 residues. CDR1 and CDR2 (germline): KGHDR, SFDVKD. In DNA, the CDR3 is TGTGCCACCAGTGATCCAGGGTCGGGCACAGATACGCAGTATTTT. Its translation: CATSDPGSGTDTQYF.

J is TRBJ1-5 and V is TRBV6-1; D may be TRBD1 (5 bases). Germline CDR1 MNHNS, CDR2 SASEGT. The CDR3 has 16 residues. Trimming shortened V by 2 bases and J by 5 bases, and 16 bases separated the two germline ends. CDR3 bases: TGTGCCAGCAGTGAATTGGGTGTGTCGACAGATCAGCCCCAGCATTTT. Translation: CASSELGVSTDQPQHF.

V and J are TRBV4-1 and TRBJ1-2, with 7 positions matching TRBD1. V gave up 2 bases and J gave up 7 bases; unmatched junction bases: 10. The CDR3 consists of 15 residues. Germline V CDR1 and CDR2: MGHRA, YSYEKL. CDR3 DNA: TGCGCCAGCAGCCAACTTCCGGGACAGTTATCTGGCTACACCTTC. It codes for CASSQLPGQLSGYTF.

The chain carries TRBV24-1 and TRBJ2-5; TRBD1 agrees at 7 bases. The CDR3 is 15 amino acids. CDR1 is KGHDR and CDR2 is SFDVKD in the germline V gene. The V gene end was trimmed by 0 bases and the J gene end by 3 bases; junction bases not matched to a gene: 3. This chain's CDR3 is CATSDLAQGKETQYF. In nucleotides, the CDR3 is TGTGCCACCAGTGATTTGGCACAGGGGAAAGAGACCCAGTACTTC.

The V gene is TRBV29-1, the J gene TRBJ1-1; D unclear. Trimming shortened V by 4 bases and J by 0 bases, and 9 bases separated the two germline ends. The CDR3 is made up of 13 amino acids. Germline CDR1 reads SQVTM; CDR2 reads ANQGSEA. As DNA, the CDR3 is TGCAGCGTTGCACAGCTATTGAACACTGAAGCTTTCTTT. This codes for CSVAQLLNTEAFF.

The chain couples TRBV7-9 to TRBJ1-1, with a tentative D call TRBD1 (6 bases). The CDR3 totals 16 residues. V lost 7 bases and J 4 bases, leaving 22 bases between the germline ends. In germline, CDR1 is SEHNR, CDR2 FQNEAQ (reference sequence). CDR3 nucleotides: TGTGCCAGCACCGGCGCGGTCTGGGGGCCGATCACTGAAGCTTTCTTT. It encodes CASTGAVWGPITEAFF.

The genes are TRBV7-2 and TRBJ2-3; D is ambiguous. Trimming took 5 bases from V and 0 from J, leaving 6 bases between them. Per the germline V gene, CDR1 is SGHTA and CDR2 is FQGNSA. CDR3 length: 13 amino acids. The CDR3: CASSPLSTDTQYF. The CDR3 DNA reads TGTGCCAGCAGCCCCCTGAGCACAGATACGCAGTATTTT.